One sample yielded the 20 T cell receptor beta chains listed below, sequenced in a study of early stage breast cancer tumors. Assay used: immunoSEQ multiplex PCR; TCRdb lists only in-frame clones, some missing. This table holds some 30,000 clones, about four fifths found once. The sequencing sample was made of blood. The receptors here all came from a person aged 50 to 59 with breast cancer.

The chain carries TRBV5-1 and TRBJ2-1; D is possibly TRBD2 (5 bases). Germline V gene sequence: CDR1 SGHRS, CDR2 YFSETQ. V was cut by 5 bases and J by 2 bases, with 11 bases left in between. The CDR3 extends over 14 amino acids. CDR3 coding DNA: TGCGCCAGCAGGGTGGACGGGGCCTACAATGAGCAGTTCTTC. Translating it yields CASRVDGAYNEQFF.

Only a few counts were recorded for this clone. The CDR3 DNA reads as TGCAGCGTTGAAGTAGGGAGGGGACTAGCGGGGCGAAAGGATACGCAGTATTTT. Translating gives CSVEVGRGLAGRKDTQYF. The chain carries TRBV29-1 and TRBJ2-3; TRBD2 aligns across 13 bases. Trimming at V came to 1 base and at J to 6 bases, leaving 13 bases not matched to a gene. The CDR3 extends over 18 amino acids. Germline lookup yields CDR1 SQVTM and CDR2 ANQGSEA.

V usage is TRBV9 and J usage is TRBJ1-1; 9 bases agree with TRBD1. CDR3 size: 14 residues. The ends lost 4 bases at V and 6 bases at J; junction bases unmatched: 7. From germline, CDR1 is SGDLS and CDR2 YYNGEE. CDR3: CASSPRQGDAEAFF. The CDR3 DNA reads TGTGCCAGCAGCCCCAGACAGGGGGATGCTGAAGCTTTCTTT.

The chain combines TRBV5-4 with TRBJ2-5; either TRBD1 or TRBD2 may supply D (5 bases each). CDR3 length: 17 amino acids. Germline assignment: CDR1 SGHNT and CDR2 YYREEE (reference sequence). Trimming stripped 1 base from V and 2 bases from J, with 18 bases between. CDR3 nucleotides: TGTGCCAGCAGCTTGATTGGGACCGTAAACGATCAAGAGACCCAGTACTTC. Translating gives CASSLIGTVNDQETQYF.

The genes are TRBV19 and TRBJ2-5; the D is unclear. Germline V gene lookup returns CDR1 LNHDA and CDR2 SQIVND (reference sequence). V gave up 6 bases and J gave up 1 base, with 9 bases separating them. This CDR3 contains 13 residues. The CDR3 region has the DNA TGTGCCAGTAGCCAACTACGCCAAGAGACCCAGTACTTC. This sequence encodes CASSQLRQETQYF. The whole variable domain, filled in from reference TRBV19 and TRBJ2-5, reads DGGITQSPKYLFRKEGQNVTLSCEQNLNHDAMYWYRQDPGQGLRLIYYSQIVNDFQKGDIAEGYSVSREKKESFPLTVTSAQKNPTAFYLCASSQLRQETQYFGPGTRLLVL.

CDR3 loop: CASSVAGGQGTEAFF. Here the CDR3 DNA reads TGTGCCAGCAGCGTAGCGGGGGGACAGGGGACTGAAGCTTTCTTT. V and J are TRBV9 and TRBJ1-1, with 10 bases identical to TRBD1. This CDR3 is built from 15 residues. Germline CDR1 is SGDLS and CDR2 is YYNGEE. J was trimmed by 5 bases and V by 0 bases; bases with no gene match: 4.

This chain uses TRBV19 with TRBJ2-2; D possibly corresponds to TRBD1 (6 bases). Per germline, CDR1 LNHDA and CDR2 SQIVND (reference sequence). V lost 7 bases and J 6 bases, leaving 12 bases between the germline ends. CDR3 length: 13 residues. The CDR3 nucleotides read TGTGCCAGTACCCTACAGGGTCCCGGGGAGCTGTTTTTT. Translating gives CASTLQGPGELFF.

The genes are TRBV27 and TRBJ2-7, with 8 positions matching TRBD1. CDR3 length: 14 amino acids. Trimming removed 7 bases from V and 3 bases from J; junction bases left unmatched: 8. CDR1 MNHEY and CDR2 SMNVEV come from the germline V gene (reference sequence). The CDR3 loop reads CASTKTGVDYEQYF. CDR3 DNA sequence: TGTGCCAGCACCAAGACAGGGGTTGACTACGAGCAGTACTTC.

V usage is TRBV11-2 and J usage is TRBJ2-5, with D unclear. The CDR3 has 12 residues. Trimming left V 1 base short and J 4 bases short, with 4 bases between. The germline V gene has CDR1 SGHAT and CDR2 FQNNGV. Here the CDR3 reads CASSLVGETQYF. The CDR3 region has the DNA TGTGCCAGCAGCTTAGTAGGAGAGACCCAGTACTTC. Variable domain in full (rest from reference TRBV11-2 and TRBJ2-5): EAGVAQSPRYKIIEKRQSVAFWCNPISGHATLYWYQQILGQGPKLLIQFQNNGVVDDSQLPKDRFSAERLKGVDSTLKIQPAKLEDSAVYLCASSLVGETQYFGPGTRLLVL.

There are a few counts of this clone. This chain connects TRBV9 to TRBJ2-7; 7 bases line up with TRBD2. From germline, CDR1 is SGDLS and CDR2 YYNGEE. Unmatched junction bases numbered 7, after V lost 4 bases and J lost 3 bases. The CDR3 is made up of 14 amino acids. The CDR3 region has the DNA TGTGCCAGCAGCTCCGGGGGGACGATCTACGAGCAGTACTTC. Translated: CASSSGGTIYEQYF.

The genes are TRBV19 and TRBJ2-7, with 7 nucleotides matching TRBD2. The germline gives CDR1 LNHDA, CDR2 SQIVND (reference sequence). The CDR3 spans 13 residues. The V and J ends lost 5 bases and 3 bases, in that order; junction bases with no gene match: 4. In nucleotides, the CDR3 is TGTGCCAGTAGTGGTACTAGCGACTACGAGCAGTACTTC. Translation: CASSGTSDYEQYF.

The chain links TRBV5-6 to TRBJ2-3; TRBD2 matches at 13 bases. J was trimmed by 10 bases and V by 4 bases; bases with no gene match: 12. Germline-derived CDR1 and CDR2 are SGHDT and YYEEEE. This CDR3 is 16 amino acids long. The CDR3: CASSIRTSGSRGAQYF. The CDR3 DNA is TGTGCCAGCAGCATACGGACTAGCGGGAGTAGGGGTGCGCAGTATTTT.

This CDR3 is CASSVSSGGNSGANVLTF. The CDR3 coding sequence is TGTGCCAGCAGCGTCTCTAGCGGGGGCAATTCCGGGGCCAACGTCCTGACTTTC. V gene TRBV9 combines with J gene TRBJ2-6, with TRBD2 matching 10 bases. Germline CDR1 SGDLS, CDR2 YYNGEE. The CDR3 length is 18 residues. V lost 2 bases and J lost 4; bases outside the gene matches: 9.

Details on this clone: The germline gene is not matched at one end of the junction; a read error may be the cause. The V call is TRBV2, the J call TRBJ2-1; 10 bases map to TRBD1. CDR1 and CDR2 (germline): SNHLY, FYNNEI. The CDR3 spans 15 residues. CDR3 region: CASREDRGLYNEQFF. The CDR3 DNA is TGTGCCAGCAGGGAAGACAGGGGGCTTTACAATGAGCAGTTCTTC.

DNA for the CDR3: TGTGCCAGTACCTCAGGTGTGGACTATTCAGCTTTCTTT. It yields the protein CASTSGVDYSAFF. The chain employs TRBV19 and TRBJ1-1; no clear D. This CDR3 comprises 13 residues. V lost 7 bases and J lost 10, with 19 bases in between. Germline loops: CDR1 LNHDA, CDR2 SQIVND (reference sequence). Using reference TRBV19 and TRBJ1-1 for the parts outside the CDR3, the full variable domain is DGGITQSPKYLFRKEGQNVTLSCEQNLNHDAMYWYRQDPGQGLRLIYYSQIVNDFQKGDIAEGYSVSREKKESFPLTVTSAQKNPTAFYLCASTSGVDYSAFFGQGTRLTVV.

This clone was seen only once. The V and J genes are TRBV28 and TRBJ2-7; maybe TRBD2 (5 bases). Trimming removed 7 bases at V and 9 bases at J, with 22 bases between. In germline, CDR1 is MDHEN, CDR2 SYDVKM. This CDR3 contains 14 residues. CDR3 region: CASTTRPDRGWQYF. The CDR3 bases are TGTGCCAGCACCACTCGGCCGGACCGGGGATGGCAGTACTTC.

The J gene is TRBJ2-2, the V gene TRBV7-9; 8 bases are shared with TRBD2. V was pared by 1 base and J by 3 bases, with 7 bases of the junction left unmatched. The CDR3 is 17 residues long. CDR1 and CDR2 from the germline V gene are SEHNR and FQNEAQ (reference sequence). CDR3 protein: CASSLGSGATDTGELFF. In DNA, the CDR3 is TGTGCCAGCAGCTTAGGTAGCGGGGCCACAGACACCGGGGAGCTGTTTTTT. Together with reference TRBV7-9 and TRBJ2-2, the CDR3 gives the full variable domain: DTGVSQNPRHKITKRGQNVTFRCDPISEHNRLYWYRQTLGQGPEFLTYFQNEAQLEKSRLLSDRFSAERPKGSFSTLEIQRTEQGDSAMYLCASSLGSGATDTGELFFGEGSRLTVL.

The rearrangement uses TRBV11-2 and TRBJ2-5, with 9 bases that match TRBD2. CDR1 and CDR2 from the germline V gene are SGHAT and FQNNGV. The CDR3 totals 15 residues. The trim removed 1 base at V and 5 bases at J, leaving 5 bases unmatched. CDR3 sequence reads: CASSLVISGSETQYF. The DNA for the CDR3 is TGTGCCAGCAGCTTAGTAATTAGCGGGAGTGAGACCCAGTACTTC.

The genes are TRBV13 and TRBJ2-1; tentatively, D is TRBD2 (5 bases). The CDR3 has 13 amino acids. CDR1 is PRHDT, CDR2 FYEKMQ, per germline (reference sequence). V gave up 6 bases and J gave up 8 bases, with 14 bases separating them. The chain's CDR3 is CASSNGIHYEQFF. As DNA, the CDR3 is TGTGCCAGCAGTAACGGGATCCATTATGAGCAGTTCTTC.

This clone has a single count. V and J are TRBV30 and TRBJ1-5; D is possibly TRBD1 (6 bases). V lost 4 bases and J lost 10, with 17 bases in between. Looked up from germline, CDR1 is GTSNPN and CDR2 is SVGIG (reference sequence). This CDR3 has 13 residues. The CDR3 spells CAWNSRGVGPQHF. CDR3 DNA: TGTGCCTGGAATAGCAGGGGCGTAGGTCCCCAGCATTTT. Drawing the rest from reference TRBV30 and TRBJ1-5, the complete variable domain is SQTIHQWPATLVQPVGSPLSLECTVEGTSNPNLYWYRQAAGRGLQLLFYSVGIGQISSEVPQNLSASRPQDRQFILSSKKLLLSDSGFYLCAWNSRGVGPQHFGDGTRLSIL.